This record covers a single T cell receptor beta chain. Method: immunoSEQ multiplex PCR; TCRdb's copy keeps in-frame clones and lacks some. The table shows about 38,000 clones, with around four fifths occurring only once. The CDR3 contains 13 residues. Germline V gene data show CDR1 as MNHNY and CDR2 as SVGAGI (reference sequence). Trimming removed 0 bases at V and 3 bases at J, with 6 bases between. The data derive from a study of OX40 agonist ivuxolimab in advanced cancers. Study-level background: Therapy given before enrollment (anti-PD-1, anti-PD-L1 or anti-CTLA-4) was allowed, and around 40% had some.

The cohort excluded patients with autoimmune disease history or systemic immunosuppression. Sampling times: baseline, cycle 4 day 1, cycle 7 day 1. Here the sequenced sample was CD4+ or CD8+ T cells sorted from blood, taken in a trial of the OX40 agonist ivuxolimab. The TCR was taken from an adult with an advanced solid tumor such as melanoma, head and neck, liver or kidney cancer. The chain uses TRBV6-6 and TRBJ2-7, with no clear D. In DNA form, the CDR3 reads TGTGCCAGCAGTTACTCGTGGAACTACGAGCAGTACTTC. Encoded protein: CASSYSWNYEQYF.